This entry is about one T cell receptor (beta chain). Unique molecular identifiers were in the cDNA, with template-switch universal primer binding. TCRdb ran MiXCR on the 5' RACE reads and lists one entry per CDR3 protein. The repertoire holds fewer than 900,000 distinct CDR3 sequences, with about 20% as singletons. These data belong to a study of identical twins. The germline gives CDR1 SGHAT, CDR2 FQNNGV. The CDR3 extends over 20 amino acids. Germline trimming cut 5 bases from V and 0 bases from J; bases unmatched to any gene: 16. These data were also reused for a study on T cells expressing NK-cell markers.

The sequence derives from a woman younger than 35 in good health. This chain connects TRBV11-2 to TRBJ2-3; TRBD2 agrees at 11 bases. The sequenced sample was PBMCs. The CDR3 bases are TGTGCCAGCAGCCCCCGACTAGCGGGAATCCCAAGATCTAGCACAGATACGCAGTATTTT. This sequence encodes CASSPRLAGIPRSSTDTQYF.